This TCR beta chain was captured by sequencing in a study of neoadjuvant nivolumab and ipilimumab in lung cancer (dated by TCRdb to between 2020 and 2021). Regarding the research as a whole: Intravenous nivolumab was dosed at 3 mg/kg on days 1, 15 and 29, and in the combination arm ipilimumab 1 mg/kg was added on day 1 only. For each study arm, the primary endpoint of the trial was the rate of major pathologic response (MPR) in the intention-to-treat population. In the trial, almost 45 patients with operable NSCLC were treated, of whom approximately 23 were randomized to nivolumab monotherapy and around 21 to nivolumab plus ipilimumab. The study compared TCR repertoires in pretherapy (baseline) peripheral blood with TCR repertoires in tumors resected at surgery after neoadjuvant immune checkpoint blockade. Matched pretherapy and resected tumor pairs were analyzed from seven patients, of whom four had been treated with nivolumab and three with nivolumab plus ipilimumab. Broader findings and caveats from the paper: A small number of samples underwent TCR sequencing. Tumor T-cell richness and clonality rose from pretherapy to surgery in three of three dual-therapy tumors but in only two of four nivolumab-treated tumors. Compared with tumor-adjacent uninvolved lung, resected tumors had greater TCR richness and clonality, and increases showed up in more of the dual-therapy-treated tumors. Richness in tumors resected after neoadjuvant therapy showed a positive correlation with pretherapy blood TCR richness (Spearman R ≈ 0.8). No significant correlation was found between TCR clonality and pathologic tumor regression, and only one major-pathologic-response sample was available for the clonality analysis.

A word on this clone: Its specific antigen is unknown. Base quality data are lacking; no much larger clone is found one base away.

Per the germline V gene, SNHLY is the CDR1 and FYNNEI is the CDR2. After removal of 2 bases from V and 4 bases from J, the junction retains 4 bases not matched to a gene. The CDR3, from cysteine to phenylalanine, totals 15 residues. The sequence is cut down to CDR3 DNA, 45 bases in frame from base 1. The intended sense of this specimen's time point label: at surgical resection after neoadjuvant nivolumab +/- ipilimumab. The samples were taken from NEOSTAR, a phase 2 randomized trial in operable NSCLC that tested neoadjuvant nivolumab or nivolumab plus ipilimumab, followed by surgery. The library was generated by the immunoSEQ multiplex PCR assay. The source study handled its data this way. Richness and clonality were used to summarize the repertoires, and clones that significantly expanded or contracted between pre- and post-therapy samples were identified. The table was pulled from immuneACCESS by TCRdb, which kept in-frame rearrangements only. Such tables lose some clones; where checked, under half of the loss comes from unresolved V genes, and the rest has no known cause. The V and J calls and clone size come from that table; D and trimming were worked out from the DNA. Present in this sample are 25,000 to 30,000 clones, approximately 83% of which were seen just once. Approximately 5.1% of the sample is held by the ten biggest clonotypes.

The source material was tumor tissue, sampled after neoadjuvant nivolumab, alone or with ipilimumab, at or shortly before surgery. This chain joins TRBV2 to TRBJ2-2, and 7 junction bases match TRBD1. This clonotype originated in an adult with non-small cell lung cancer. Here is the DNA: TGTGCCAGCAGTGAACGAGGACAGGCCACCGGGGAGCTGTTTTTT. Its translation reads: CASSERGQATGELFF. Joined to the reference TRBV2 and TRBJ2-2 proteins, this CDR3 gives the full variable domain: EPEVTQTPSHQVTQMGQEVILRCVPISNHLYFYWYRQILGQKVEFLVSFYNNEISEKSEIFDDQFSVERPDGSNFTLKIRSTKLEDSAMYFCASSERGQATGELFFGEGSRLTVL.